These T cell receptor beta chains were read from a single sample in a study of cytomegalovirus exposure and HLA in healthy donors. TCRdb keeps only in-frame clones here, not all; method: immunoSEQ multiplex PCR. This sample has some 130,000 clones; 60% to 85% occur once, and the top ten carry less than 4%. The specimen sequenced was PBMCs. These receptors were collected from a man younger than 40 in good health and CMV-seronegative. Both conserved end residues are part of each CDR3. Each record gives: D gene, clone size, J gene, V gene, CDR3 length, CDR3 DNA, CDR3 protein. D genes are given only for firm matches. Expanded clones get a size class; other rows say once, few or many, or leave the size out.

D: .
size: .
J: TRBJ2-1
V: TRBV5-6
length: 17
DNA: TGTGCCAGCAGCCTCAAGCGGGTCGCCGAACCCTACAATGAGCAGTTCTTC
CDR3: CASSLKRVAEPYNEQFF

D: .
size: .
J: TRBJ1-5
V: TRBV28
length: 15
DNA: TGTGCCAGCTGGCTACGGACAGAGCATAATCAGCCCCAGCATTTT
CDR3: CASWLRTEHNQPQHF

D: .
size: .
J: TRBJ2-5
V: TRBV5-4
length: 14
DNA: TGTGCCAGCAGCAACAGGGGGGGCCAAGAGACCCAGTACTTC
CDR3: CASSNRGGQETQYF

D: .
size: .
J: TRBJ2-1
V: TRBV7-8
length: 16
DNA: TGTGCCAGCAGCCAAGGGGATCCAAGCTCCTACAATGAGCAGTTCTTC
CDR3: CASSQGDPSSYNEQFF

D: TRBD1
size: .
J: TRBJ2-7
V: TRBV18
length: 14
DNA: TGTGCCAGCGCACGGACAGGCGACCTCTATGCGCAGTACTTC
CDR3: CASARTGDLYAQYF

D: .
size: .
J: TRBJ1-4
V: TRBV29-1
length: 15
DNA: TGCAGCGTTGGACGTCGGGGAGCATCCAATGAAAAACTGTTTTTT
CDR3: CSVGRRGASNEKLFF

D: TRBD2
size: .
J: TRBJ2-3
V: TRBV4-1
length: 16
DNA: TGCGCCAGCAGCCAAGCGGCAAGCGGGGGGTCAGATACGCAGTATTTT
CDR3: CASSQAASGGSDTQYF

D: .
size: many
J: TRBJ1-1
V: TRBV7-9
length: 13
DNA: TGTGCCAGCAGGAAACACCTGAACACTGAAGCTTTCTTT
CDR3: CASRKHLNTEAFF

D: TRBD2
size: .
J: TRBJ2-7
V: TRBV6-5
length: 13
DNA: TGTGCCAGCATCCCGGGAGGTTCCTACGAGCAGTACTTC
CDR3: CASIPGGSYEQYF

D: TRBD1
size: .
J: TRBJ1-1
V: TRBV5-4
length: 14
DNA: TGTGCCAGCAACGCCCGGGGACAGACGGCTGAAGCTTTCTTT
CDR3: CASNARGQTAEAFF

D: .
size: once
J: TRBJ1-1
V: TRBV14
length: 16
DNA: TGTGCCAGCAGCCCCTGGGGAGGGAAAAGGGACACTGAAGCTTTCTTT
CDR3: CASSPWGGKRDTEAFF

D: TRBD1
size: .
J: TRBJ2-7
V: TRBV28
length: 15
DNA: TGTGCCAGCAGTTACGGCGGGACAGGGTCCTACGAGCAGTACTTC
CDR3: CASSYGGTGSYEQYF

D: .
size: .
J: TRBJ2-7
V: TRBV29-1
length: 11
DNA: TGCAGCGTACTCCAACAGGGCGAGCAGTACTTC
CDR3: CSVLQQGEQYF

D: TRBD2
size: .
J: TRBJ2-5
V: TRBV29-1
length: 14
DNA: TGCAGCGTTGACCGCGGGGGGTTGGAAGAGACCCAGTACTTC
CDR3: CSVDRGGLEETQYF

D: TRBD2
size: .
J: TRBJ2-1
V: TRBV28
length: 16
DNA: TGTGCCAGCAGTTCTCCCGGACTAGCGGAGACCAATGAGCAGTTCTTC
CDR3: CASSSPGLAETNEQFF

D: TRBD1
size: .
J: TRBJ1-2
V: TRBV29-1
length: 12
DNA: TGCAGCGAAACAGGGGGCGGAGGAGGCTACACCTTC
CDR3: CSETGGGGGYTF

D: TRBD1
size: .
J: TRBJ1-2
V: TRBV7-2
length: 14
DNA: TGTGCCAGCAGCCCAAACAGGGGGCAGGATGGCTACACCTTC
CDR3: CASSPNRGQDGYTF

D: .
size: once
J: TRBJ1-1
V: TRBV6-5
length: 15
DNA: TGTGCCAGCAGTTACTCTCAACTCATGAACACTGAAGCTTTCTTT
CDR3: CASSYSQLMNTEAFF

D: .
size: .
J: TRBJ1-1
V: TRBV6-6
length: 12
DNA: TGTGCCAGCAGACGGTTGAACACTGAAGCTTTCTTT
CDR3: CASRRLNTEAFF

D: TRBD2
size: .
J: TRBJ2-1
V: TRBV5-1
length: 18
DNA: TGCGCCAGCAGCTCCAGACTAGCGGGGGGGCCTGGGGGTGATGAGCAGTTCTTC
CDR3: CASSSRLAGGPGGDEQFF

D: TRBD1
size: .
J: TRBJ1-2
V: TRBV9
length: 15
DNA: TGTGCCAGCAGCGTAGCCACAGAACAGGGGGCGGGCTACACCTTC
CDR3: CASSVATEQGAGYTF

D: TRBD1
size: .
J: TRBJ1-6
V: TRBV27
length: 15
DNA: TGTGCCAGCAGCCTCACAGGGGGAGGGAATTCACCCCTCCACTTT
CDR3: CASSLTGGGNSPLHF

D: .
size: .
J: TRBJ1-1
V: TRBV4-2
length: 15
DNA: TGTGCCAGCAGCCAAGATCAGGGGTTGGGCACTGAAGCTTTCTTT
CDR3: CASSQDQGLGTEAFF

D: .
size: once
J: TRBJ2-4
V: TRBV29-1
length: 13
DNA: TGCAGCGTTGAGACGAGGGGAGGAAACATTCAGTACTTC
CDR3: CSVETRGGNIQYF

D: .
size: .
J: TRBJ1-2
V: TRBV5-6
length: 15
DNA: TGTGCCAGCAGCTTGGTGGCGCTAGCTAACTATGGCTACACCTTC
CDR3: CASSLVALANYGYTF